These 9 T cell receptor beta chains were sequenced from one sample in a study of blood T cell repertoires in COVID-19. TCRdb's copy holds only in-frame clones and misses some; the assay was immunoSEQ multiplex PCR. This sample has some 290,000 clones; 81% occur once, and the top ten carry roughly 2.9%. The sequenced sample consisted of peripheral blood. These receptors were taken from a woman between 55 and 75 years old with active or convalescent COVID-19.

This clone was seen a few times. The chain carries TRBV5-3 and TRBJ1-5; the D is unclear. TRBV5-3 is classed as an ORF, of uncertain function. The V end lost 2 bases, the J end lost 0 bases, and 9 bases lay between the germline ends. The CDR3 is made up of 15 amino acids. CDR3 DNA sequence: TGTGCCAGAAGCTTTGGCCCATGTAGCAATCAGCCCCAGCATTTT. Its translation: CARSFGPCSNQPQHF.

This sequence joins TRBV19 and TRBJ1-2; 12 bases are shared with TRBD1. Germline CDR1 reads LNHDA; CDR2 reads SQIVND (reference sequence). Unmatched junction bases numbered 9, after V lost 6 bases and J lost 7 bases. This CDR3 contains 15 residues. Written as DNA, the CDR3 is TGTGCCAGTAGCCCGGGACAGGGGGCATGGAGTGGCTACACCTTC. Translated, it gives CASSPGQGAWSGYTF.

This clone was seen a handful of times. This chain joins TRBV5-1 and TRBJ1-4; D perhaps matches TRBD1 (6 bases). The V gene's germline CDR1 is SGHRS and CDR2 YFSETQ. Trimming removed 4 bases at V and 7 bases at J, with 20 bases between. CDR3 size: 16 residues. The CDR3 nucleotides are TGCGCCAGCAGCCTACAGGGTCCTCCTTCCTCTGAAAAACTGTTTTTT. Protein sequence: CASSLQGPPSSEKLFF.

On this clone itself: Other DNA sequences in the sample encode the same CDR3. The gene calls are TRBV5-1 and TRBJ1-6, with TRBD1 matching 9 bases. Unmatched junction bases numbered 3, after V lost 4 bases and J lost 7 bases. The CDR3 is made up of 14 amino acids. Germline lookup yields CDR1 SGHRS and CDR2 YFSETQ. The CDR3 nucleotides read TGCGCCAGCAGCGCGGGACAGGGCAATTCACCCCTCCACTTT. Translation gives CASSAGQGNSPLHF.

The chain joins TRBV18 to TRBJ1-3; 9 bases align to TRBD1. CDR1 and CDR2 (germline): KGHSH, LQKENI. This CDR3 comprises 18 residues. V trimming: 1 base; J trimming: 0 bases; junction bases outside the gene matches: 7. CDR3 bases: TGTGCCAGCTCACCACTTGGGGACAGGGCGAACTCTGGAAACACCATATATTTT. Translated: CASSPLGDRANSGNTIYF.

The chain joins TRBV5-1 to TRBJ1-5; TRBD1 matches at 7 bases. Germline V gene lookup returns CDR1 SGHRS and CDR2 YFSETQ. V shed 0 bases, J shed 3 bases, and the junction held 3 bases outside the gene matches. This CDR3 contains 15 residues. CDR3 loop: CASSLEGQFNQPQHF. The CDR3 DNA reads TGCGCCAGCAGCTTGGAGGGACAGTTCAATCAGCCCCAGCATTTT.

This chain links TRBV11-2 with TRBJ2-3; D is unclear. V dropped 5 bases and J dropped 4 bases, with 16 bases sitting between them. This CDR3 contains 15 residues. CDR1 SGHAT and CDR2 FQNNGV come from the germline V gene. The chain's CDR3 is CASSTVVGSPDTQYF. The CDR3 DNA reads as TGTGCCAGCAGCACGGTGGTGGGCTCCCCAGATACGCAGTATTTT.

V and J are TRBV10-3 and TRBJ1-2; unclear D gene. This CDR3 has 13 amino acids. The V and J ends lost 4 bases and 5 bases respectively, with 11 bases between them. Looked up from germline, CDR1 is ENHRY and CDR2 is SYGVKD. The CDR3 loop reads CAISAEGIYGYTF. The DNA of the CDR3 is TGTGCCATCAGTGCTGAGGGAATTTATGGCTACACCTTC.

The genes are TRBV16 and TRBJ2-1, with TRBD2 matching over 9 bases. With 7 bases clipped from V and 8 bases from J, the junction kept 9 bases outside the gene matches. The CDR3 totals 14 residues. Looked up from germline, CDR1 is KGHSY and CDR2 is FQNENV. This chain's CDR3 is CASTERGALDEQFF. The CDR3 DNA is TGTGCCAGCACAGAGCGGGGGGCCCTGGATGAGCAGTTCTTC.